A single sample gave rise to the 24 T cell receptor beta chains below, sequenced in a study of radiation and T cells in renal cell carcinoma (dated by TCRdb to the early 2020s). Reading the label with the study, this specimen's time point is: blood 4 weeks post-SBRT, at nephrectomy. Read against the paper, the sample's treatment or condition label means: 15 Gy SBRT to primary tumor, nephrectomy 4 weeks later. The method was the immunoSEQ multiplex PCR assay. TCRdb obtained this table from immuneACCESS and retained in-frame rearrangements with V and J assigned. These tables miss some clones; where compared with another copy, unresolved V genes account for less than half of the shortfall, and the remainder is unexplained. The sample table records 120,000 to 150,000 clones; approximately 86% of these occur just once. Under 20% of the sample is in the top ten clones. Here the sequenced sample was blood, taken from a patient whose treatment included radiotherapy and nephrectomy. Source of these receptors: a woman in her forties or fifties with renal cell carcinoma.

J is TRBJ1-1 and V is TRBV7-9, with 7 bases that match TRBD1. This CDR3 region has 14 residues. J lost 0 bases, V lost 5 bases, and 3 bases had no gene match. Per germline, CDR1 SEHNR and CDR2 FQNEAQ (reference sequence). As DNA, the CDR3 is TGTGCCAGCAGCGCGGACAGGTTGAACACTGAAGCTTTCTTT. Amino acids: CASSADRLNTEAFF.

The chain carries TRBV27 and TRBJ1-1, with D perhaps TRBD1 (6 bases). Trimming pared 2 bases from V and 1 base from J, leaving 14 bases between. Per the germline V gene, CDR1 is MNHEY and CDR2 is SMNVEV (reference sequence). The length of the CDR3 is 16 residues. This CDR3 reads CASSLRWDTPNTEAFF. DNA for the CDR3: TGTGCCAGCAGTTTACGCTGGGACACCCCGAACACTGAAGCTTTCTTT.

This clone was found once. The chain has TRBV19 and TRBJ2-3; 10 bases line up with TRBD2. This CDR3 region has 19 residues. V gave up 0 bases and J gave up 4 bases; unmatched junction bases: 13. Per the germline V gene, CDR1 is LNHDA and CDR2 is SQIVND (reference sequence). The chain's CDR3 is CASSIESSGGAGAPDTQYF. The DNA of the CDR3 is TGTGCCAGTAGTATAGAGTCGAGCGGGGGGGCCGGTGCTCCAGATACGCAGTATTTT.

V gene TRBV7-2 combines with J gene TRBJ1-2; 12 nucleotides line up with TRBD1. After removal of 5 bases from V and 8 bases from J, the junction contained 6 bases not matched to a gene. The CDR3 runs to 14 residues. Germline assignment: CDR1 SGHTA and CDR2 FQGNSA. CDR3: CASSPRDRGRGYTF. DNA of the CDR3: TGTGCCAGCAGCCCTCGGGACAGGGGGCGCGGCTACACCTTC.

The chain carries TRBV27 and TRBJ1-2; unclear D gene. CDR1 is MNHEY, CDR2 SMNVEV, per germline (reference sequence). The CDR3 loop spans 13 amino acids. With 4 bases removed from V and 4 bases from J, the gap between germline ends came to 10 bases. Here the CDR3 DNA reads TGTGCCAGCAGTTCGACCGGACGCTATGGCTACACCTTC. Translation: CASSSTGRYGYTF.

The CDR3 nucleotides are TGTGCCAGCAGTAAAGGGACTAGCGGGTACTCCTACAATGAGCAGTTCTTC. This sequence encodes CASSKGTSGYSYNEQFF. This chain links TRBV11-3 with TRBJ2-1, with 12 bases identical to TRBD2. The CDR3 is 17 residues long. V was pared by 6 bases and J by 0 bases, with 6 bases of the junction left unmatched. CDR1 SGHNT and CDR2 YENEEA come from the germline V gene.

In the case of this clone: The sample has other DNA sequences that encode this CDR3 too. The chain couples TRBV11-2 to TRBJ2-5; D ambiguous. With 5 bases removed from V and 5 bases from J, the gap between germline ends came to 12 bases. The CDR3 covers 13 residues. Germline V gene sequence: CDR1 SGHAT, CDR2 FQNNGV. CDR3 nucleotide sequence: TGTGCCAGCAGCCCACAAGGCTGGGAGACCCAGTACTTC. This translates into CASSPQGWETQYF.

This sequence joins TRBV28 and TRBJ1-1; possibly TRBD1 for D (5 bases). Trimming took 8 bases from V and 1 from J, leaving 17 bases between them. Germline loops: CDR1 MDHEN, CDR2 SYDVKM. The CDR3 totals 15 residues. The CDR3 loop is CASLWGGRANTEAFF. The CDR3 DNA follows: TGTGCCAGCTTGTGGGGGGGACGGGCGAACACTGAAGCTTTCTTT.

This sequence joins TRBV2 and TRBJ2-3; no definite D call. V was shortened by 4 bases and J by 5 bases, with 7 bases between the two germline ends. This CDR3 spans 12 amino acids. The V gene's germline CDR1 is SNHLY and CDR2 FYNNEI. Written as DNA, the CDR3 is TGTGCCAGCAGTGCTTGGGAAGATACGCAGTATTTT. Protein: CASSAWEDTQYF.

The chain employs TRBV5-1 and TRBJ2-2; 8 nucleotides line up with TRBD2. J gave up 1 base and V 7 bases, and 15 bases lay outside the gene matches. Germline CDR1 and CDR2: SGHRS and YFSETQ. The CDR3 spans 18 residues. CDR3: CASPSKRREAGNTGELFF. CDR3 coding DNA: TGCGCCAGCCCTTCCAAGAGGCGGGAGGCAGGGAACACCGGGGAGCTGTTTTTT.

J is TRBJ2-2 and V is TRBV18; possibly TRBD1 for D (6 bases). The CDR3 length is 17 residues. Trimming cost V 5 bases and J 13 bases, with 29 bases left between them. Germline V gene sequence: CDR1 KGHSH, CDR2 LQKENI. DNA for the CDR3: TGTGCCAGCTCATATGCAGGGGCCCTCGGAAATGCGGTTCGGCTGTTTTTT. This encodes CASSYAGALGNAVRLFF.

The chain carries TRBV19 and TRBJ2-2; 7 nucleotides line up with TRBD1. Germline V lookup: CDR1 LNHDA, CDR2 SQIVND (reference sequence). V was clipped by 6 bases and J by 5 bases; unmatched bases: 3. The CDR3 runs to 13 residues. The CDR3 here is CASRVQGTGELFF. The DNA of the CDR3 is TGTGCCAGTAGGGTACAGGGGACCGGGGAGCTGTTTTTT. Using reference TRBV19 and TRBJ2-2 for the parts outside the CDR3, the full variable domain is DGGITQSPKYLFRKEGQNVTLSCEQNLNHDAMYWYRQDPGQGLRLIYYSQIVNDFQKGDIAEGYSVSREKKESFPLTVTSAQKNPTAFYLCASRVQGTGELFFGEGSRLTVL.

J is TRBJ2-7 and V is TRBV7-2, with a tentative D call TRBD2 (5 bases). Germline V gene data show CDR1 as SGHTA and CDR2 as FQGNSA. This CDR3 contains 15 residues. The V gene lost 1 base and the J gene lost 0 bases, with 10 bases spanning the gap. The CDR3 DNA sequence: TGTGCCAGCAGCTTAGACCCTAGCTACTCCTACGAGCAGTACTTC. Encoded protein: CASSLDPSYSYEQYF.

The chain couples TRBV29-1 to TRBJ1-1; no clear D gene. Germline V gives CDR1 SQVTM, CDR2 ANQGSEA. There are 12 residues in the CDR3. V lost 7 bases to trimming and J lost 5 bases, with 14 bases between them. CDR3 nucleotides: TGCAGCGCCTTATCGGGTTGGACTGAAGCTTTCTTT. The encoded protein is CSALSGWTEAFF.

The chain joins TRBV4-3 to TRBJ1-1; the D is unclear. Per germline, CDR1 LGHNA and CDR2 YSLEER. The CDR3 loop spans 13 amino acids. V was trimmed by 1 base and J by 2 bases, leaving 5 bases between them. In nucleotides, the CDR3 is TGCGCCAGCAGCCAAGCCAGAAACACTGAAGCTTTCTTT. Protein product: CASSQARNTEAFF.

The chain employs TRBV10-3 and TRBJ2-6; a weak D match, TRBD2 (5 bases). The CDR3 is 18 residues long. Trimming removed 0 bases from V and 0 bases from J, with 12 bases in between. Per germline, CDR1 ENHRY and CDR2 SYGVKD. The chain's CDR3 is CAISESEGSISGANVLTF. In DNA form, the CDR3 reads TGTGCCATCAGTGAGTCAGAGGGATCAATCTCTGGGGCCAACGTCCTGACTTTC.

The rearrangement uses TRBV27 and TRBJ1-6, with 9 bases identical to TRBD1. Germline CDR1 is MNHEY and CDR2 is SMNVEV (reference sequence). The CDR3 is 15 amino acids. Trimming cost V 5 bases and J 10 bases; bases outside gene matches: 9. The CDR3 DNA sequence: TGTGCCAGCAGTGAAGGGACAGGGTTAATATCACCCCTCCACTTT. Its protein is CASSEGTGLISPLHF.

This clone was counted only a few times. The chain joins TRBV10-3 to TRBJ2-7; D is uncertain. Germline V CDR1 and CDR2: ENHRY, SYGVKD. The CDR3 spans 11 residues. V was trimmed by 5 bases and J by 4 bases, leaving 6 bases between them. The CDR3 protein is CAISMSYEQYF. The CDR3 DNA is TGTGCCATCAGTATGAGTTACGAGCAGTACTTC.

The chain employs TRBV28 and TRBJ2-5, with D maybe TRBD1 (6 bases). The V gene's germline CDR1 is MDHEN and CDR2 SYDVKM. V lost 2 bases and J lost 4, with 8 bases in between. This CDR3 has 13 amino acids. The CDR3 coding sequence is TGTGCCAGCAGTTTAGGGGGCAGAGAGACCCAGTACTTC. It yields the protein CASSLGGRETQYF.

This clone was seen a single time. V usage is TRBV6-9 and J usage is TRBJ1-1; no definite D call. This CDR3 is built from 14 residues. Germline assignment: CDR1 MNHGY and CDR2 SVAAGI. V lost 0 bases and J lost 1, with 6 bases in between. Here the CDR3 reads CASSYSAPNTEAFF. The CDR3, as DNA: TGTGCCAGCAGTTATTCCGCGCCGAACACTGAAGCTTTCTTT.

This chain joins TRBV19 and TRBJ2-7; D is tentatively TRBD1 or TRBD2 (5 bases each). The CDR3 totals 13 residues. Trimming removed 4 bases from V and 3 bases from J, with 10 bases in between. In germline, CDR1 is LNHDA, CDR2 SQIVND (reference sequence). The CDR3 here is CASSTRGDYEQYF. Written as DNA, the CDR3 is TGTGCCAGTAGTACGAGAGGGGACTACGAGCAGTACTTC.

This chain uses TRBV6-5 with TRBJ2-5, with 10 bases that match TRBD1. This CDR3 comprises 16 residues. Losses at the gene ends were 2 bases for V and 4 bases for J; bases not matched to a gene: 7. In germline, CDR1 is MNHEY, CDR2 SVGAGI. The DNA of the CDR3 is TGTGCCAGCAGTTACGACAGGGGGCGCCCCCGAGAGACCCAGTACTTC. Translating gives CASSYDRGRPRETQYF.

This clone appeared a single time. This chain links TRBV28 with TRBJ1-1; unclear D gene. This CDR3 has 14 amino acids. V was clipped by 1 base and J by 0 bases, with 6 bases between them. Germline assignment: CDR1 MDHEN and CDR2 SYDVKM. The CDR3 nucleotides read TGTGCCAGCAGTTTATCCGAGATGAACACTGAAGCTTTCTTT. Translated, it gives CASSLSEMNTEAFF.

The V call is TRBV9, the J call TRBJ2-7; D is possibly TRBD1 (5 bases). Germline CDR1 and CDR2: SGDLS and YYNGEE. This CDR3 contains 16 residues. Trimming left V 3 bases short and J 2 bases short, with 18 bases between. The CDR3 sequence is CASSADRTESAYEQYF. In DNA, the CDR3 is TGTGCCAGCAGCGCAGACAGAACCGAATCAGCCTACGAGCAGTACTTC. Filled out from reference TRBV9 and TRBJ2-7, the complete variable domain reads DSGVTQTPKHLITATGQRVTLRCSPRSGDLSVYWYQQSLDQGLQFLIQYYNGEERAKGNILERFSAQQFPDLHSELNLSSLELGDSALYFCASSADRTESAYEQYFGPGTRLTVT.